This T cell receptor (beta chain) was observed in a study of blood T cell repertoires in COVID-19. Study-wide context: Samples taken during acute and convalescent COVID-19 were collected in the United States, Italy and Spain. PBMCs, B-cell-depleted T cells, or T cells were the source of the cDNA or gDNA that made up the material.

Per the original data handling: Using reference gene primer amplification, nucleated cell counts were estimated. Measured with immunoSEQ multiplex PCR; TCRdb has only the in-frame clones, and not every one. The V and J calls and clone size are taken from that table; D and trimming were inferred from the DNA. The data hold 30,000 to 45,000 clones, with roughly 90% observed a single time. V was pared by 3 bases and J by 3 bases, with 4 bases of the junction left unmatched. The germline CDR1 and CDR2 sequences are SGHAT and FQNNGV. The CDR3 runs 15 residues. The receptor comes from a man aged 70 or older with acute or convalescent COVID-19. The J gene is TRBJ2-7, the V gene TRBV11-2; 11 nucleotides align to TRBD1. Sequencing used peripheral blood. CDR3 protein: CASSFPGTGGYEQYF. In DNA form, the CDR3 reads TGTGCCAGCAGCTTCCCCGGGACAGGGGGCTACGAGCAGTACTTC.